This T cell receptor (beta chain) was identified in a study of T cell responses to AZD1222 COVID-19 vaccine. Using immunoSEQ multiplex PCR, the repertoire was profiled, and TCRdb retains in-frame clones only, with some absent. This sample has 150,000 or so clones; about 87% occur once, and the top ten carry 3.5% to 5.5%. Per the germline V gene, CDR1 is ENHRY and CDR2 is SYGVKD. The CDR3 contains 17 residues. Trimming at V came to 0 bases and at J to 6 bases, leaving 9 bases not matched to a gene. The chain combines TRBV10-3 with TRBJ2-2; 8 nucleotides match TRBD2. Sequencing used peripheral blood, obtained 28 days after the second dose of the MenACWY control vaccine. This TCR derives from an adult who received the MenACWY meningococcal vaccine as a control. The CDR3 sequence: CAISESTGRTSSGELFF. The CDR3 DNA follows: TGTGCCATCAGTGAGTCAACGGGGCGGACTAGCTCCGGGGAGCTGTTTTTT.